The next 21 T cell receptor beta chains were all read from a single sample in a study of shared clonotypes between healthy human individuals. The repertoire was sequenced with immunoSEQ multiplex PCR; TCRdb's copy has only in-frame clones and lacks some. The data hold some 1,100,000 clones, with 75% to 85% observed a single time. Input material: memory CD4+ T cells from PBMCs. Subset meaning: CD45RA-negative fraction. The receptors derive from a man aged 18 to 30 in good health. Some clones in this sample may be carry-over from other donors' samples.

The J gene is TRBJ1-5, the V gene TRBV27, with TRBD1 matching over 7 bases. Germline-derived CDR1 and CDR2 are MNHEY and SMNVEV (reference sequence). With V trimmed by 9 bases and J by 5 bases, 13 bases remained unmatched. This CDR3 contains 15 residues. CDR3 DNA sequence: TGTGCCAGACCCCTTGAAAGGGGGCGAGATCAGCCCCAGCATTTT. Its translation: CARPLERGRDQPQHF.

The V and J genes are TRBV7-2 and TRBJ2-5, with TRBD2 matching over 13 bases. J gave up 1 base and V 6 bases, and 8 bases lay outside the gene matches. Germline CDR1 is SGHTA and CDR2 is FQGNSA. The CDR3 contains 17 residues. This CDR3 is CASRGTSGAWTQETQYF. For the CDR3, the DNA is TGTGCCAGCAGAGGGACTAGCGGGGCCTGGACCCAAGAGACCCAGTACTTC.

The chain recombines TRBV5-1 with TRBJ2-7; no reliable D call. Germline CDR1 SGHRS, CDR2 YFSETQ. V lost 0 bases and J 7 bases, leaving 17 bases between the germline ends. This CDR3 spans 15 amino acids. CDR3 sequence (DNA): TGCGCCAGCAGCTTGGCGGCCTCCCGGGTGGGAGAGCAGTACTTC. Amino acids: CASSLAASRVGEQYF.

This clone was seen just once. This sequence joins TRBV7-2 and TRBJ2-7; 8 bases map to TRBD1. Looked up from germline, CDR1 is SGHTA and CDR2 is FQGNSA. This CDR3 has 14 amino acids. The trim removed 3 bases at V and 2 bases at J, leaving 3 bases unmatched. CDR3 nucleotides: TGTGCCAGCAGCTTTGGACAGGGCCCCTACGAGCAGTACTTC. Encoded protein: CASSFGQGPYEQYF.

This chain uses TRBV15 with TRBJ2-6; either TRBD1 or TRBD2 may supply D (5 bases each). With 5 bases removed from V and 1 base from J, the gap between germline ends came to 12 bases. CDR1 LNHNV and CDR2 YYDKDF come from the germline V gene (reference sequence). This CDR3 region has 16 residues. The chain's CDR3 is CATSGTIGSGANVLTF. CDR3 nucleotide sequence: TGTGCCACCAGCGGGACCATAGGATCTGGGGCCAACGTCCTGACTTTC.

The chain is built from TRBV7-9 and TRBJ2-3; TRBD1 might be the D (6 bases). V lost 2 bases to trimming and J lost 2 bases, with 11 bases between them. The CDR3 is 15 amino acids. Germline lookup yields CDR1 SEHNR and CDR2 FQNEAQ (reference sequence). The CDR3 coding sequence is TGTGCCAGCAGCTTATGGGCAGGGGTCACAGATACGCAGTATTTT. This sequence encodes CASSLWAGVTDTQYF.

This rearrangement joins TRBV5-1 to TRBJ2-5; TRBD2 matches at 7 bases. Germline CDR1 SGHRS, CDR2 YFSETQ. The CDR3 is 16 residues long. Trimming removed 4 bases from V and 1 base from J; junction bases left unmatched: 10. The CDR3 nucleotides are TGCGCCAGCAGCCCCGGGGTGCGGGAGTCCCAAGAGACCCAGTACTTC. It encodes CASSPGVRESQETQYF.

The gene calls are TRBV10-3 and TRBJ1-1, with D unclear. CDR1 is ENHRY, CDR2 SYGVKD, per germline. The CDR3 length is 14 residues. Trimming pared 0 bases from V and 3 bases from J, leaving 8 bases between. The CDR3 spells CAISESMEYTEAFF. DNA of the CDR3: TGTGCCATCAGTGAGTCGATGGAGTACACTGAAGCTTTCTTT.

The J gene is TRBJ2-5, the V gene TRBV6-6; D may be TRBD1 (6 bases). Per germline, CDR1 MNHNY and CDR2 SVGAGI (reference sequence). With 6 bases removed from V and 0 bases from J, the gap between germline ends came to 11 bases. The CDR3 is made up of 14 amino acids. CDR3 amino acids: CASRSGQNQETQYF. The CDR3 coding sequence is TGTGCCAGCAGATCAGGACAGAACCAAGAGACCCAGTACTTC.

The V call is TRBV19, the J call TRBJ2-2, with D maybe TRBD1 (6 bases). Trimming stripped 3 bases from V and 4 bases from J, with 6 bases between. Germline CDR1 and CDR2: LNHDA and SQIVND (reference sequence). The CDR3 contains 13 residues. CDR3 in amino acids: CASSMGATGELFF. DNA of the CDR3: TGTGCCAGTAGTATGGGGGCCACCGGGGAGCTGTTTTTT.

This chain connects TRBV5-4 to TRBJ2-7; TRBD1 might be the D (6 bases). Trimming stripped 0 bases from V and 4 bases from J, with 17 bases between. The CDR3 spans 16 residues. CDR1 and CDR2 (germline): SGHNT, YYREEE (reference sequence). In nucleotides, the CDR3 is TGTGCCAGCAGCTTGGCCTCCGGGACACTGTTTTACGAGCAGTACTTC. It is translated as CASSLASGTLFYEQYF.

This chain joins TRBV29-1 and TRBJ1-2; 9 bases align to TRBD1. Germline CDR1 is SQVTM and CDR2 is ANQGSEA. This CDR3 comprises 12 residues. J gave up 3 bases and V 6 bases, and 2 bases lay outside the gene matches. CDR3 sequence reads: CSVRTGDYGYTF. The CDR3 bases are TGCAGCGTACGGACAGGGGACTATGGCTACACCTTC.

The CDR3 sequence: CASSSQGQETQYF. The CDR3 coding sequence is TGTGCCAGCAGCTCTCAGGGGCAGGAGACCCAGTACTTC. The V and J genes are TRBV7-3 and TRBJ2-5; the D gene is possibly TRBD1 (6 bases). Germline V gene lookup returns CDR1 SGHTA and CDR2 FQGTGA. Trimming removed 4 bases at V and 5 bases at J, with 11 bases between. The CDR3 consists of 13 residues.

The rearrangement links TRBV6-6 to TRBJ2-7, with 9 nucleotides matching TRBD2. The trim removed 6 bases at V and 0 bases at J, leaving 3 bases unmatched. The CDR3 totals 14 residues. Germline CDR1 is MNHNY and CDR2 is SVGAGI (reference sequence). The chain's CDR3 is CASRGSGSSYEQYF. CDR3 sequence (DNA): TGTGCCAGCAGGGGTAGCGGGAGCTCCTACGAGCAGTACTTC.

This chain links TRBV5-4 with TRBJ2-1; D is ambiguous. Germline V gives CDR1 SGHNT, CDR2 YYREEE (reference sequence). Trimming took 0 bases from V and 7 from J, leaving 11 bases between them. CDR3 length: 14 residues. This CDR3 is CASSLATLRNEQFF. For the CDR3, the DNA is TGTGCCAGCAGCTTGGCCACCCTGAGGAATGAGCAGTTCTTC. Full variable domain (outside the CDR3, taken from reference TRBV5-4 and TRBJ2-1): ETGVTQSPTHLIKTRGQQVTLRCSSQSGHNTVSWYQQALGQGPQFIFQYYREEENGRGNFPPRFSGLQFPNYSSELNVNALELDDSALYLCASSLATLRNEQFFGPGTRLTVL.

This clone was recorded a few times. This chain uses TRBV19 with TRBJ1-1; D unresolved. CDR1 is LNHDA and CDR2 is SQIVND in the germline V gene (reference sequence). V was pared by 5 bases and J by 8 bases, with 9 bases between. This CDR3 is 11 amino acids long. CDR3 sequence reads: CASSSRVEAFF. The CDR3 DNA follows: TGTGCCAGTAGTTCGCGCGTCGAAGCTTTCTTT.

In the case of this clone: The junction does not match germline at one end; this may be a read error. This chain connects TRBV27 to TRBJ1-1; no firm D call. This CDR3 region has 13 residues. Germline assignment: CDR1 MNHEY and CDR2 SMNVEV (reference sequence). The CDR3 nucleotides read TGTGCCAGCAGTCTATCCGTTCGCACTGAAGCTTTCTTT. It is translated as CASSLSVRTEAFF.

This clone was counted only a few times. This chain's CDR3 is CASSEALRGYTF. CDR3 bases: TGTGCCAGCAGCGAGGCGCTGCGCGGCTACACCTTC. The chain joins TRBV9 to TRBJ1-2; D not certain. V was cut by 3 bases and J by 8 bases, with 11 bases left in between. The CDR3 spans 12 residues. The germline gives CDR1 SGDLS, CDR2 YYNGEE.

The chain links TRBV14 to TRBJ2-1; 7 nucleotides align to TRBD1. The CDR3 loop spans 16 amino acids. Per the germline V gene, CDR1 is SGHDN and CDR2 is FVKESK. V lost 6 bases to trimming and J lost 0 bases; unmatched junction nucleotides: 8. Written as DNA, the CDR3 is TGTGCCAGCAGTTACAGGGGAGTACGCTCCTACAATGAGCAGTTCTTC. It codes for CASSYRGVRSYNEQFF. The variable domain in full, completed from reference TRBV14 and TRBJ2-1, reads EAGVTQFPSHSVIEKGQTVTLRCDPISGHDNLYWYRRVMGKEIKFLLHFVKESKQDESGMPNNRFLAERTGGTYSTLKVQPAELEDSGVYFCASSYRGVRSYNEQFFGPGTRLTVL.

This clone occurred once. The chain is built from TRBV5-1 and TRBJ2-3; 9 bases fit TRBD1. The germline V gene has CDR1 SGHRS and CDR2 YFSETQ. The CDR3 contains 17 residues. V lost 4 bases, J lost 0 bases, and 9 bases stayed unmatched. CDR3 DNA: TGCGCCAGCAGCACCTCCGGGACAGGGACTAGCACAGATACGCAGTATTTT. Encoded protein: CASSTSGTGTSTDTQYF. The entire variable domain, with the rest obtained from reference TRBV5-1 and TRBJ2-3, is as follows: KAGVTQTPRYLIKTRGQQVTLSCSPISGHRSVSWYQQTPGQGLQFLFEYFSETQRNKGNFPGRFSGRQFSNSRSEMNVSTLELGDSALYLCASSTSGTGTSTDTQYFGPGTRLTVL.

This chain uses TRBV7-8 with TRBJ1-5, with D unclear. The V end lost 2 bases, the J end lost 2 bases, and 13 bases lay between the germline ends. The CDR3 has 16 residues. The germline CDR1 and CDR2 sequences are SGHVS and FQNEAQ. The CDR3 here is CASSLTSGEGNQPQHF. DNA for the CDR3: TGTGCCAGCAGCTTAACGTCGGGAGAGGGCAATCAGCCCCAGCATTTT.